The 25 T cell receptor beta chains presented below share a single source sample, sequenced in a study of T cells in localized non-small cell lung cancer. Sequenced by immunoSEQ multiplex PCR; TCRdb stores in-frame clones only, minus some. The data show some 31,000 clones, with around 80% seen just once and 33% held by the top ten. This material consisted of peripheral blood, taken before any cancer treatment. The receptors come from a male donor at least 60 years old with stage II squamous cell lung carcinoma.

The rearrangement links TRBV13 to TRBJ2-5, with unresolved D. The CDR3 sequence is 11 residues long. Germline lookup yields CDR1 PRHDT and CDR2 FYEKMQ (reference sequence). Between the trimmed V and J ends, which lost 5 bases and 6 bases, there was a span of 7 bases. CDR3 region: CASSTGQTQYF. CDR3 nucleotides: TGTGCCAGCAGCACGGGTCAGACCCAGTACTTC.

The chain couples TRBV14 to TRBJ1-1; no firm D call. Germline lookup yields CDR1 SGHDN and CDR2 FVKESK. Trimming left V 3 bases short and J 1 base short, with 12 bases between. There are 15 residues in the CDR3. This CDR3 reads CASSQARSENTEAFF. The CDR3 DNA reads as TGTGCCAGCAGCCAGGCTCGTTCAGAGAACACTGAAGCTTTCTTT.

This rearrangement joins TRBV30 to TRBJ2-7; D may match TRBD1 or TRBD2 (5 bases each). This CDR3 contains 18 residues. Germline V gives CDR1 GTSNPN, CDR2 SVGIG (reference sequence). With 0 bases removed from V and 2 bases from J, the gap between germline ends came to 23 bases. CDR3 residues: CAWSVRAGTTHTAYEQYF. CDR3 coding DNA: TGTGCCTGGAGTGTACGGGCAGGGACCACCCATACAGCCTACGAGCAGTACTTC.

The chain has TRBV4-2 and TRBJ1-1, with D perhaps matching TRBD1 (6 bases). Germline assignment: CDR1 LGHNA and CDR2 YNFKEQ. V was pared by 5 bases and J by 5 bases, with 12 bases between. CDR3 length: 13 amino acids. CDR3 DNA sequence: TGTGCCAGCAGCTGGGGGGCTGGAACTGAAGCTTTCTTT. Residues: CASSWGAGTEAFF.

The rearrangement joins TRBV19 to TRBJ2-5; 12 bases agree with TRBD2. Germline loops: CDR1 LNHDA, CDR2 SQIVND (reference sequence). The length of the CDR3 is 17 residues. Trimming removed 6 bases from V and 5 bases from J; junction bases left unmatched: 13. The CDR3 protein is CASSPSTSGRFSETQYF. The CDR3 nucleotides read TGTGCCAGTAGCCCCTCCACTAGCGGGAGGTTCTCGGAGACCCAGTACTTC.

V gene TRBV6-1 combines with J gene TRBJ2-3; tentatively, D is TRBD1 (6 bases). V was pared by 6 bases and J by 7 bases, with 20 bases between. CDR1 is MNHNS, CDR2 SASEGT, per germline. The CDR3 consists of 15 residues. CDR3 sequence (DNA): TGTGCCAGCAGGAACTTTAGGGGGAGTGGAAATACGCAGTATTTT. It yields the protein CASRNFRGSGNTQYF.

The chain employs TRBV19 and TRBJ2-5; no clear D. The V gene's germline CDR1 is LNHDA and CDR2 SQIVND (reference sequence). This CDR3 contains 13 residues. V was cut by 0 bases and J by 4 bases, with 6 bases left in between. The CDR3 here is CASSIDLRETQYF. CDR3 DNA sequence: TGTGCCAGTAGTATAGATCTCAGAGAGACCCAGTACTTC.

The genes are TRBV10-2 and TRBJ2-7; D possibly corresponds to TRBD2 (6 bases). Germline CDR1 is WSHSY and CDR2 is SAAADI. The CDR3 runs to 18 residues. V shed 3 bases and J shed 1 base, with 22 bases lying between them. The CDR3 protein is CASSESFRGAGLSYEQYF. DNA for the CDR3: TGCGCCAGCAGTGAATCCTTCCGCGGGGCGGGACTTTCCTACGAGCAGTACTTC.

The chain recombines TRBV19 with TRBJ1-4; D not resolved. Trimming took off 3 bases at V and 4 bases at J, with 6 bases between the two ends. There are 13 residues in the CDR3. In germline, CDR1 is LNHDA, CDR2 SQIVND (reference sequence). In nucleotides, the CDR3 is TGTGCCAGTAGTATGTTGGGTAATGAAAAACTGTTTTTT. Protein: CASSMLGNEKLFF.

This chain joins TRBV7-9 and TRBJ1-1; D unresolved. The CDR3 loop spans 12 amino acids. CDR1 is SEHNR and CDR2 is FQNEAQ in the germline V gene (reference sequence). V was cut by 2 bases and J by 3 bases, with 4 bases left in between. The CDR3 protein is CASSLPHTEAFF. The CDR3 DNA follows: TGTGCCAGCAGCTTACCTCACACTGAAGCTTTCTTT.

This clone was picked up one time. The chain is built from TRBV2 and TRBJ2-3; D not resolved. This CDR3 spans 16 amino acids. V was shortened by 4 bases and J by 0 bases, with 14 bases between the two germline ends. Germline values: CDR1 SNHLY, CDR2 FYNNEI. The CDR3 here is CASSGIGQSSTDTQYF. Written as DNA, the CDR3 is TGTGCCAGCAGTGGTATCGGGCAATCTAGCACAGATACGCAGTATTTT. Together with reference TRBV2 and TRBJ2-3, the CDR3 gives the full variable domain: EPEVTQTPSHQVTQMGQEVILRCVPISNHLYFYWYRQILGQKVEFLVSFYNNEISEKSEIFDDQFSVERPDGSNFTLKIRSTKLEDSAMYFCASSGIGQSSTDTQYFGPGTRLTVL.

This clone was observed a handful of times. The gene calls are TRBV11-2 and TRBJ1-2; D gene uncertain. CDR1 and CDR2 from the germline V gene are SGHAT and FQNNGV. V lost 3 bases and J 5 bases, leaving 10 bases between the germline ends. The CDR3 is 13 residues long. The CDR3 sequence is CASSLTDLYGYTF. The CDR3 nucleotides are TGTGCCAGCAGCTTGACCGATCTTTATGGCTACACCTTC.

The chain employs TRBV27 and TRBJ2-1; D is ambiguous. The germline V gene has CDR1 MNHEY and CDR2 SMNVEV (reference sequence). V lost 5 bases, J lost 3 bases, and 2 bases lay in between. The CDR3 is made up of 11 amino acids. The CDR3 is CASSHYNEQFF. CDR3 bases: TGTGCCAGCAGTCACTACAATGAGCAGTTCTTC.

The chain joins TRBV6-6 to TRBJ2-5; no clear D. Per germline, CDR1 MNHNY and CDR2 SVGAGI (reference sequence). The CDR3 spans 13 residues. Trimming took off 2 bases at V and 5 bases at J, with 9 bases between the two ends. CDR3: CASSYGRQETQYF. As DNA, the CDR3 is TGTGCCAGCAGTTACGGGCGTCAGGAGACCCAGTACTTC.

This clone was counted a single time. This chain connects TRBV18 to TRBJ2-5, with TRBD1 matching 8 bases. This CDR3 is built from 14 residues. V lost 2 bases to trimming and J lost 5 bases; unmatched junction nucleotides: 4. CDR1 KGHSH and CDR2 LQKENI come from the germline V gene. The CDR3 bases are TGTGCCAGCTCACCAACCAGGGGGCAGGAGACCCAGTACTTC. Protein sequence: CASSPTRGQETQYF.

This clone occurred once. V is TRBV10-3 and J is TRBJ1-6, with TRBD1 as a possible D gene (5 bases). From germline, CDR1 is ENHRY and CDR2 SYGVKD. The CDR3 is 15 residues long. Trimming pared 0 bases from V and 9 bases from J, leaving 12 bases between. The CDR3 nucleotides are TGTGCCATCAGTGAGTCACCGGGGGTGGGTTCACCCCTCCACTTT. Its protein product is CAISESPGVGSPLHF.

The chain combines TRBV10-3 with TRBJ2-7; D is ambiguous. Trimming took off 0 bases at V and 3 bases at J, with 9 bases between the two ends. The CDR3 loop spans 14 amino acids. Germline V gene data show CDR1 as ENHRY and CDR2 as SYGVKD. DNA of the CDR3: TGTGCCATCAGTGAGTCGGGGAACCTCTACGAGCAGTACTTC. As protein: CAISESGNLYEQYF.

The chain employs TRBV25-1 and TRBJ1-1; D possibly corresponds to TRBD1 (6 bases). The germline V and J ends were trimmed by 6 bases and 4 bases, with 21 bases remaining between them. The CDR3 loop spans 16 amino acids. Per the germline V gene, CDR1 is MGHDK and CDR2 is SYGVNS. CDR3 DNA: TGTGCCAGCAGCGGCCCCCCGGGGGGCAGAAGCACTGAAGCTTTCTTT. Translation gives CASSGPPGGRSTEAFF.

In its sample, this clone was seen a few times. The chain uses TRBV10-1 and TRBJ1-2; D is undetermined. The CDR3 contains 13 residues. The V and J ends lost 6 bases and 1 base respectively, with 9 bases between them. Germline V gene sequence: CDR1 WNHNN, CDR2 SYGVQD (reference sequence). The CDR3 protein is CASSRGYNYGYTF. The CDR3 nucleotides read TGCGCCAGCAGCCGAGGCTATAACTATGGCTACACCTTC.

V is TRBV5-4 and J is TRBJ1-4, with 9 bases that match TRBD1. CDR1 is SGHNT and CDR2 is YYREEE in the germline V gene (reference sequence). The CDR3 runs to 17 residues. V lost 3 bases to trimming and J lost 3 bases; unmatched junction nucleotides: 9. For the CDR3, the DNA is TGTGCCAGCAGCTCGTCCCGGGACAGGGTTTCTAATGAAAAACTGTTTTTT. This translates into CASSSSRDRVSNEKLFF.

This chain links TRBV7-3 with TRBJ2-2; no definite D call. V lost 3 bases to trimming and J lost 4 bases, with 3 bases between them. This CDR3 has 12 residues. Germline lookup yields CDR1 SGHTA and CDR2 FQGTGA. CDR3 protein: CASSFGTGELFF. CDR3 nucleotide sequence: TGTGCCAGCAGCTTCGGCACCGGGGAGCTGTTTTTT.

This clone was detected only a few times. V gene TRBV30 combines with J gene TRBJ1-2, with D unclear. Germline values: CDR1 GTSNPN, CDR2 SVGIG (reference sequence). The CDR3 runs to 12 residues. The CDR3 spells CARDQPDYGYTF. CDR3 DNA sequence: TGTGCGAGAGATCAACCGGACTATGGCTACACCTTC.

This clone is labeled medium-sized. In DNA, the CDR3 is TGTGCCAGCAGCGCTACACTGACAGGTTCCTACGAGCAGTACTTC. Amino acids: CASSATLTGSYEQYF. The chain uses TRBV9 and TRBJ2-7; maybe TRBD1 (6 bases). The germline V gene encodes CDR1 SGDLS and CDR2 YYNGEE. V was cut by 3 bases and J by 1 base, with 14 bases left in between. There are 15 residues in the CDR3. Variable domain in full (rest from reference TRBV9 and TRBJ2-7): DSGVTQTPKHLITATGQRVTLRCSPRSGDLSVYWYQQSLDQGLQFLIQYYNGEERAKGNILERFSAQQFPDLHSELNLSSLELGDSALYFCASSATLTGSYEQYFGPGTRLTVT.

This clone came up once. V and J are TRBV5-6 and TRBJ1-4; D is uncertain. V gave up 4 bases and J gave up 1 base, with 8 bases separating them. Germline lookup yields CDR1 SGHDT and CDR2 YYEEEE. The CDR3 totals 14 residues. The CDR3 DNA is TGTGCCAGCAGCGGGGTTGGAACTAATGAAAAACTGTTTTTT. Its protein product is CASSGVGTNEKLFF.

V usage is TRBV5-1 and J usage is TRBJ1-1; D gene unclear. CDR1 and CDR2 from the germline V gene are SGHRS and YFSETQ. Trimming shortened V by 7 bases and J by 6 bases, and 19 bases separated the two germline ends. CDR3 length equals 14 residues. Here the CDR3 reads CASRIQTGSAEAFF. CDR3 DNA: TGCGCCAGCCGGATCCAAACGGGTAGCGCTGAAGCTTTCTTT.